This TCR beta chain stems from a study of cytomegalovirus exposure and HLA in healthy donors. Overall study findings and caveats: It was reported that the classifier diagnosed cytomegalovirus status with high specificity and sensitivity in both the original and validation cohorts.

A word on this clone: Its antigen remains unidentified.

PCR was performed using 60 Vbeta and 13 Jbeta primers. Clones were read by immunoSEQ multiplex PCR, and TCRdb kept only the in-frame ones, dropping some. In the table there are some 160,000 clones, 70% to 85% of which are singletons. The CDR3 loop spans 14 amino acids. Trimming shortened V by 0 bases and J by 4 bases, and 9 bases separated the two germline ends. Germline loops: CDR1 MNHNS, CDR2 SASEGT. Sequencing input: PBMCs. This receptor was identified in a woman aged 40-49 years in good health and CMV-seronegative. This rearrangement joins TRBV6-1 to TRBJ1-2; possibly TRBD1 for D (5 bases). In DNA form, the CDR3 reads TGTGCCAGCAGTGAAGCCAGGGATGCCTATGGCTACACCTTC. Translation: CASSEARDAYGYTF.